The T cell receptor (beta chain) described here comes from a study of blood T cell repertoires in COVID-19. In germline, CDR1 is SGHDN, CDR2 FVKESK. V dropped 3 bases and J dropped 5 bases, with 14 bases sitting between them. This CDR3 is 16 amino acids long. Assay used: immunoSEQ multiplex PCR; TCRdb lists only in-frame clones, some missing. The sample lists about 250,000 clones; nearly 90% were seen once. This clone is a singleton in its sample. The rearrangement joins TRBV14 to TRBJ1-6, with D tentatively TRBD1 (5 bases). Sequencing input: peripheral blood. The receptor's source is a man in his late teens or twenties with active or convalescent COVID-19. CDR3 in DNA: TGTGCCAGCAGCCAGACCCAGGGAAGGCATAATTCACCCCTCCACTTT. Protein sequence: CASSQTQGRHNSPLHF.